This T cell receptor beta chain was sequenced for a study of blood T cell repertoires in COVID-19. TCRdb's table, derived via immunoSEQ multiplex PCR, lists solely in-frame clones and lacks some. The table includes 300,000 to 400,000 clones, around 89% detected once. Per germline, CDR1 KGHSH and CDR2 LQKENI. This CDR3 contains 13 residues. Trimming took off 5 bases at V and 1 base at J, with 8 bases between the two ends. Sequencing was done on a sample of PBMCs or T cells enriched from blood (not recorded which). This sequence joins TRBV18 and TRBJ1-1, with D hard to call. This receptor was obtained from a woman under 30 who had recovered from COVID-19. Here the CDR3 reads CASSSTQNTEAFF. In DNA form, the CDR3 reads TGTGCCAGCTCATCCACACAGAACACTGAAGCTTTCTTT.